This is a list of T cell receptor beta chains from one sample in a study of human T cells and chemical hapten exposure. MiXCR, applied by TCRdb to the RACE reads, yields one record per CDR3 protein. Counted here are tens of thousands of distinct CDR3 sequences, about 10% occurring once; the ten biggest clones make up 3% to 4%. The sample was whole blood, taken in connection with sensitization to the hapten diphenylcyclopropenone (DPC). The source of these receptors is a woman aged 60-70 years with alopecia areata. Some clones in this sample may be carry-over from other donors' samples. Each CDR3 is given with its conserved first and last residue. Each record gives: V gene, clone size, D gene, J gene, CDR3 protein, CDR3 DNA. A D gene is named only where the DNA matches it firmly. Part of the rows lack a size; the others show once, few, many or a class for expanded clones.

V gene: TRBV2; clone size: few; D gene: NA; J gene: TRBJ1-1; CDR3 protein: CASTELEDGTEAFF; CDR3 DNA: TGTGCCAGCACTGAATTGGAGGATGGTACTGAAGCTTTCTTT
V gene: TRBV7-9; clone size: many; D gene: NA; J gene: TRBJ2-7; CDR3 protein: CASSLGQFEQYF; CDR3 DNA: TGTGCCAGCAGCTTAGGACAGTTCGAGCAGTACTTC
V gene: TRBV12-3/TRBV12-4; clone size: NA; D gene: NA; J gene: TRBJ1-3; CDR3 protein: CASSLLDGGGNTIYF; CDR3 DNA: TGTGCCAGCAGTTTACTCGATGGCGGGGGAAACACCATATATTTT
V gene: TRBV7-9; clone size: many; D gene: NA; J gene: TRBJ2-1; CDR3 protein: CASSPRGPAVEQFF; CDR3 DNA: TGTGCCAGCAGCCCTCGGGGCCCTGCAGTTGAGCAGTTCTTC
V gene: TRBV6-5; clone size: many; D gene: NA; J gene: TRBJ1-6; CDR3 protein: CASSPTVSSYNSPLHF; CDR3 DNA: TGTGCCAGCAGCCCGACAGTGAGCTCCTATAATTCACCCCTCCACTTT
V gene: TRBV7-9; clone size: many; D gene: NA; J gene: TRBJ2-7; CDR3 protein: CASSAGINYEQYF; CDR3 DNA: TGTGCCAGCAGCGCCGGAATCAACTACGAGCAGTACTTC
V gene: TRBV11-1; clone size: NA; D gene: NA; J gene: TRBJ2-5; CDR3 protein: CASSSTLGQARGVSAQYF; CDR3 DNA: TGTGCCAGCAGCTCTACCCTGGGGCAGGCCCGAGGAGTATCGGCCCAGTACTTC
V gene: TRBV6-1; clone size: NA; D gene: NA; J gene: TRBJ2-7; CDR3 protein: CASSVFSGRVEQYF; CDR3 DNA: TGTGCCAGCAGTGTGTTTTCGGGTCGGGTCGAGCAGTACTTC
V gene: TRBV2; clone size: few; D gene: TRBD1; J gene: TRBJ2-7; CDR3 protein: CASRRDSYEQYF; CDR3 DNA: TGTGCCAGCAGAAGGGACAGCTACGAGCAGTACTTC
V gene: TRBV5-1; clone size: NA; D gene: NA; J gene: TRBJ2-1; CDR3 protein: CASTLTSSEQFF; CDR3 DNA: TGCGCCAGCACCCTTACTAGCTCCGAGCAGTTCTTC
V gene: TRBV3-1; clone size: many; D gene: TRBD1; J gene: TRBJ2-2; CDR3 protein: CASSQIRGLTGELFF; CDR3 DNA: TGTGCCAGCAGCCAAATCAGGGGGCTCACCGGGGAGCTGTTTTTT
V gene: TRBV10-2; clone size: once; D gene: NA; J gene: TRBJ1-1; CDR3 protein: CASSVEGPEAFF; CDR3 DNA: TGCGCCAGCAGTGTAGAGGGACCTGAAGCTTTCTTT
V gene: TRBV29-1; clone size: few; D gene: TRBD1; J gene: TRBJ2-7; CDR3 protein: CSTGTGTLEQYF; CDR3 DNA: TGCAGCACCGGGACAGGGACCCTCGAGCAGTACTTC
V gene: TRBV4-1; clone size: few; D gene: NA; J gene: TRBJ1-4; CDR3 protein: CASSQQAATNEKLFF; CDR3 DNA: TGCGCCAGCAGCCAACAGGCAGCAACTAATGAAAAACTGTTTTTT
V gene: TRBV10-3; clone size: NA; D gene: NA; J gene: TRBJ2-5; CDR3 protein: CAISEGAGPGTQYF; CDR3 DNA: TGTGCCATCAGTGAGGGGGCAGGTCCGGGGACCCAGTACTTC
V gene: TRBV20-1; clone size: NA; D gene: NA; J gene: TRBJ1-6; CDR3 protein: CSARGGTANNSPLHF; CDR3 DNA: TGCAGTGCTAGAGGTGGGACCGCGAATAATTCACCCCTCCACTTT